The 7 T cell receptor beta chains below were found in one sample sequenced in a study of shared clonotypes between healthy human individuals. Assay used: immunoSEQ multiplex PCR; TCRdb lists only in-frame clones, some missing. Among 550,000 to 700,000 clones, more than 70% were seen once, and the ten largest hold around 2%. The sample was memory CD4+ T cells sorted from blood. The subset is: CD45RA-negative fraction. These receptors all come from a young woman in good health.

The rearrangement joins TRBV5-6 to TRBJ1-1; D call uncertain. Germline V gene sequence: CDR1 SGHDT, CDR2 YYEEEE. V was shortened by 4 bases and J by 4 bases, with 17 bases between the two germline ends. The CDR3 runs to 15 residues. The CDR3 DNA sequence: TGTGCCAGCAGCGCATCGACGGGGAGCGGCACTGAAGCTTTCTTT. Protein sequence: CASSASTGSGTEAFF.

V usage is TRBV28 and J usage is TRBJ2-5, with a tentative D call TRBD2 (5 bases). Between the trimmed V and J ends, which lost 6 bases and 7 bases, there was a span of 21 bases. This CDR3 is 15 amino acids long. The germline gives CDR1 MDHEN, CDR2 SYDVKM. CDR3 DNA sequence: TGTGCCAGCAGCTCCACCCGGGGAGCCATAGGGACCCAGTACTTC. The encoded protein is CASSSTRGAIGTQYF. Full variable domain (remainder filled in from reference TRBV28 and TRBJ2-5): DVKVTQSSRYLVKRTGEKVFLECVQDMDHENMFWYRQDPGLGLRLIYFSYDVKMKEKGDIPEGYSVSREKKERFSLILESASTNQTSMYLCASSSTRGAIGTQYFGPGTRLLVL.

This chain connects TRBV25-1 to TRBJ1-2; 8 positions match TRBD1. The germline gives CDR1 MGHDK, CDR2 SYGVNS. J was trimmed by 3 bases and V by 3 bases; bases with no gene match: 6. The CDR3 contains 15 residues. CDR3 amino acids: CASSEGTGFYYGYTF. The CDR3, as DNA: TGTGCCAGCAGTGAGGGGACAGGCTTTTACTATGGCTACACCTTC.

The V gene is TRBV5-6, the J gene TRBJ1-2; D gene unclear. The germline CDR1 and CDR2 sequences are SGHDT and YYEEEE. V lost 3 bases and J lost 5, with 17 bases in between. This CDR3 spans 15 amino acids. The CDR3 loop is CASSSASIPGYGYTF. The DNA for the CDR3 is TGTGCCAGCAGCTCAGCCAGTATCCCTGGATATGGCTACACCTTC.

The rearrangement links TRBV2 to TRBJ2-1, with 9 bases that match TRBD2. V was clipped by 8 bases and J by 10 bases; unmatched bases: 12. CDR3 length: 14 residues. CDR1 and CDR2 from the germline V gene are SNHLY and FYNNEI. In DNA, the CDR3 is TGTGCCAGCGGGGGGGTAGCGGGAGCGTGGGAGCAGTTCTTC. Its protein product is CASGGVAGAWEQFF.

This clone was seen ten or more times. V and J are TRBV28 and TRBJ1-5, with 7 bases aligning to TRBD1. The junction had 9 bases not matched to a gene; V was cut back by 5 bases and J by 5 bases. The germline V gene encodes CDR1 MDHEN and CDR2 SYDVKM. The CDR3 covers 15 residues. In nucleotides, the CDR3 is TGTGCCAGCAGTCCCCAGACAGGGTCCTATCAGCCCCAGCATTTT. Residues: CASSPQTGSYQPQHF.

This clone has only one observation. The chain carries TRBV10-1 and TRBJ2-1; TRBD1 matches at 12 bases. The germline gives CDR1 WNHNN, CDR2 SYGVQD (reference sequence). V lost 10 bases to trimming and J lost 10 bases; unmatched junction nucleotides: 14. The CDR3 is made up of 15 amino acids. The CDR3 is CATRTGTGGSGEQFF. The CDR3 nucleotides are TGCGCCACTCGGACCGGGACAGGGGGCAGTGGGGAGCAGTTCTTC.